These T cell receptor beta chains were read from a single sample in a study of long-term antiretroviral therapy in people with HIV. Profiled with immunoSEQ multiplex PCR; TCRdb holds only in-frame clones, not every one. This sample has under 8,500 clones, with 70% to 90% found just once. The sample consisted of unsorted PBMCs, taken 3.7 years after starting antiretroviral therapy. The receptor set was obtained from a woman in her forties or fifties with HIV. Each CDR3 is given with its conserved first and last residue. A D gene is named only where the DNA matches it firmly. The size of a clone is reported for some rows only, either as once, few or many, or as a class for expanded clones.

cdr3_aa | cdr3_nt | d_call | j_call | v_call | clone_size
CASSDAGAGNTIYF | TGCGCCAGCAGCGACGCAGGGGCTGGAAACACCATATATTTT | . | TRBJ1-3 | TRBV5-1 | .
CASSVDRGTEAFF | TGTGCCAGCAGTGTCGACAGGGGCACTGAAGCTTTCTTT | TRBD1 | TRBJ1-1 | TRBV7-2 | .
CASSQVQGLQETQYF | TGCGCCAGCAGCCAAGTCCAGGGTCTCCAAGAGACCCAGTACTTC | . | TRBJ2-5 | TRBV4-3 | .
CASSLRDREAFF | TGTGCCAGCAGCTTACGTGACAGGGAAGCTTTCTTT | . | TRBJ1-1 | TRBV11-2 | .
CSVDRLTNTEAFF | TGCAGCGTCGACAGACTGACGAACACTGAAGCTTTCTTT | . | TRBJ1-1 | TRBV29-1 | .
CASRTDRGGNEQFF | TGCGCCAGCAGAACCGACAGGGGTGGGAATGAGCAGTTCTTC | TRBD1 | TRBJ2-1 | TRBV5-1 | once
CASRRGVYGYTF | TGTGCCAGCCGAAGGGGGGTCTATGGCTACACCTTC | . | TRBJ1-2 | TRBV6-1 | once
CASSQDPQGTNEKLFF | TGTGCCAGCAGCCAAGATCCGCAGGGGACTAATGAAAAACTGTTTTTT | . | TRBJ1-4 | TRBV4-2 | .
CAIRGSGDSLEQFF | TGTGCCATCAGGGGGAGCGGCGATAGTCTTGAGCAGTTCTTC | . | TRBJ2-1 | TRBV10-3 | .
CDPASEQFF | TGTGACCCCGCTTCTGAGCAGTTCTTC | . | TRBJ2-1 | TRBV28 | .
CASRKERVSDTEAFF | TGTGCCAGCAGGAAGGAGAGGGTTTCGGACACTGAAGCTTTCTTT | . | TRBJ1-1 | TRBV6-6 | .
CASSSDFRVTEAFF | TGTGCCAGCAGTTCCGACTTTAGGGTTACTGAAGCTTTCTTT | . | TRBJ1-1 | TRBV2 | .
CASSPKGAGGATGYTF | TGTGCCAGCTCACCAAAAGGTGCAGGGGGCGCAACTGGCTACACCTTC | TRBD1 | TRBJ1-2 | TRBV18 | .
CASRRDRGRETQYF | TGTGCCAGCAGGCGGGACAGGGGGCGAGAGACCCAGTACTTC | TRBD1 | TRBJ2-5 | TRBV6-1 | .
CASSPLPGDTGNTIYF | TGTGCCAGCTCACCCCTTCCGGGGGATACTGGAAACACCATATATTTT | . | TRBJ1-3 | TRBV18 | .
CASSWDSRITDTQYF | TGTGCCAGCAGTTGGGACTCCCGTATCACAGATACGCAGTATTTT | . | TRBJ2-3 | TRBV6-1 | .
CASTLAARAVNEQFF | TGTGCCAGCACCCTAGCGGCTAGGGCTGTAAATGAGCAGTTCTTC | TRBD2 | TRBJ2-1 | TRBV7-2 | .
CATSRGPTSSYNEQFF | TGTGCCACCAGCAGAGGCCCCACTAGTTCCTACAATGAGCAGTTCTTC | . | TRBJ2-1 | TRBV15 | .
CASSQDLYEQYF | TGTGCCAGCAGCCAAGATTTATACGAGCAGTACTTC | . | TRBJ2-7 | TRBV4-2 | .
CASSLRGGNTEAFF | TGTGCCAGCAGCTTGCGGGGGGGGAACACTGAAGCTTTCTTT | . | TRBJ1-1 | TRBV5-4 | .
CASRIGQGGFETQYF | TGCGCCAGCCGGATAGGACAGGGAGGGTTCGAGACCCAGTACTTC | . | TRBJ2-5 | TRBV5-1 | .
CASSSSGGDETQYF | TGTGCCAGCAGCTCCTCTGGGGGGGACGAGACCCAGTACTTC | TRBD2 | TRBJ2-5 | TRBV7-9 | .
CASSLLTGMTYEQYF | TGTGCCAGCAGTTTGTTAACAGGTATGACCTACGAGCAGTACTTC | . | TRBJ2-7 | TRBV27 | few
CAISETPNPYEQYF | TGTGCCATCAGTGAAACCCCTAATCCCTACGAGCAGTACTTC | . | TRBJ2-7 | TRBV10-3 | .
CAISDFRTSSYEQYF | TGTGCCATCAGTGATTTTAGGACCTCCTCCTACGAGCAGTACTTC | . | TRBJ2-7 | TRBV10-3 | .
CASSSDSEMNTEAFF | TGCGCCAGCAGCTCGGACAGTGAAATGAACACTGAAGCTTTCTTT | . | TRBJ1-1 | TRBV5-1 | .
CAWARPGPGYGYTF | TGTGCCTGGGCCAGACCCGGGCCCGGCTATGGCTACACCTTC | . | TRBJ1-2 | TRBV30 | once
CASSQHQNTEAFF | TGTGCCAGCAGCCAGCACCAGAACACTGAAGCTTTCTTT | . | TRBJ1-1 | TRBV7-2 | .
CASSYSFTVQETQYF | TGTGCCAGCAGTTACTCTTTTACCGTTCAAGAGACCCAGTACTTC | . | TRBJ2-5 | TRBV6-5 | .
CASSYSGLAGDTQYF | TGTGCCAGCAGTTACTCGGGACTAGCGGGAGATACGCAGTATTTT | TRBD2 | TRBJ2-3 | TRBV6-6 | .
CASSHLDRDYHQPQHF | TGTGCCAGCAGTCACCTCGACAGGGACTATCATCAGCCCCAGCATTTT | TRBD1 | TRBJ1-5 | TRBV6-4 | .
CAISDHTRNAYEQYF | TGTGCCATCAGTGATCATACTAGAAACGCCTACGAGCAGTACTTC | . | TRBJ2-7 | TRBV10-3 | .
CASSLRDRVLKETQYF | TGTGCCAGCAGTTTGAGGGACAGGGTATTAAAAGAGACCCAGTACTTC | TRBD1 | TRBJ2-5 | TRBV28 | .
CASSDRPHGYTF | TGTGCCAGCAGTGACCGTCCTCATGGCTACACCTTC | . | TRBJ1-2 | TRBV2 | .
CASRGDRGPGTGELFF | TGCGCCAGCAGGGGGGACAGGGGCCCGGGGACCGGGGAGCTGTTTTTT | TRBD1 | TRBJ2-2 | TRBV4-3 | .
CASSVGTGHNEQFF | TGTGCCAGCAGCGTGGGGACAGGGCACAATGAGCAGTTCTTC | TRBD1 | TRBJ2-1 | TRBV9 | once
CASSLEQGNEQFF | TGCGCCAGCAGCTTGGAACAGGGGAATGAGCAGTTCTTC | TRBD1 | TRBJ2-1 | TRBV5-1 | .
CASSPGGTEAFF | TGTGCCAGCAGCCCGGGAGGGACTGAAGCTTTCTTT | . | TRBJ1-1 | TRBV7-9 | few
CASSGQGLNEQYF | TGTGCCAGCAGTGGACAGGGGCTCAACGAGCAGTACTTC | TRBD1 | TRBJ2-7 | TRBV2 | once
CASSLWGQGPSEQYF | TGTGCCAGCAGCTTGTGGGGACAGGGGCCCAGCGAGCAGTACTTC | TRBD1 | TRBJ2-7 | TRBV5-6 | .
CASSQDPMGNIQYF | TGTGCCAGCAGCCAGGACCCGATGGGGAACATTCAGTACTTC | . | TRBJ2-4 | TRBV5-8 | .
CASSYSGENEQFF | TGTGCCAGCAGCTATTCGGGGGAGAATGAGCAGTTCTTC | . | TRBJ2-1 | TRBV7-3 | .
CASSPDRGRYEQYF | TGTGCCAGCAGCCCGGACAGGGGGCGCTACGAGCAGTACTTC | TRBD1 | TRBJ2-7 | TRBV5-4 | .
CASSSAGLAGDSFLAKNIQYF | TGTGCCAGTAGTTCTGCGGGACTAGCGGGAGACTCGTTTCTAGCCAAAAACATTCAGTACTTC | TRBD2 | TRBJ2-4 | TRBV19 | .
CASSESQKLRARPGELFF | TGCGCCAGCAGTGAGTCCCAAAAATTGCGGGCTAGGCCCGGGGAGCTGTTTTTT | . | TRBJ2-2 | TRBV10-1 | .
CASSQDYRTSGITGTETQYF | TGCGCCAGCAGCCAAGATTATAGGACTAGCGGGATAACGGGTACAGAGACCCAGTACTTC | TRBD2 | TRBJ2-5 | TRBV4-1 | .
CAMASGYTGELFF | TGTGCCATGGCTAGCGGATACACCGGGGAGCTGTTTTTT | TRBD2 | TRBJ2-2 | TRBV28 | .
CASSLVSGGTEAFF | TGTGCCAGCAGCTTAGTCTCCGGGGGCACTGAAGCTTTCTTT | . | TRBJ1-1 | TRBV7-2 | .
CASSRGQGSYEQYF | TGCGCCAGCAGCCGGGGACAGGGTTCCTACGAGCAGTACTTC | TRBD1 | TRBJ2-7 | TRBV5-1 | .
CASAENTGELFF | TGTGCCAGCGCGGAGAACACCGGGGAGCTGTTTTTT | . | TRBJ2-2 | TRBV7-3 | .
CASSFHVGRDRSDTQYF | TGTGCCAGCAGCTTTCATGTCGGCCGCGACCGGTCTGATACGCAGTATTTT | . | TRBJ2-3 | TRBV7-9 | .
CASSLGLWTTDTQYF | TGTGCCAGCAGCTTAGGACTTTGGACCACAGATACGCAGTATTTT | . | TRBJ2-3 | TRBV11-3 | .
CASSLKGYTEAFF | TGTGCCAGCAGTTTGAAGGGGTACACTGAAGCTTTCTTT | . | TRBJ1-1 | TRBV28 | once
CASRTRGTGELFF | TGTGCCAGCAGGACGCGGGGCACCGGGGAGCTGTTTTTT | . | TRBJ2-2 | TRBV6-5 | .
CSVDSYGYTF | TGCAGCGTCGACTCCTATGGCTACACCTTC | . | TRBJ1-2 | TRBV29-1 | few